Listed below are T cell receptor beta chains from one sample, sequenced in a study of blood T cell repertoires in COVID-19. Assay used: immunoSEQ multiplex PCR; TCRdb lists only in-frame clones, some missing. This sample has 160,000 or so clones, with 87% found just once. The sample was peripheral blood. All receptors derive from a woman in her forties or fifties with acute or convalescent COVID-19. The CDR3 runs from the conserved cysteine through the conserved F or W. Fields, in order: clone size, V gene, J gene, D gene, CDR3 protein, CDR3 DNA. The D gene is left open where the match is weak. Only some rows state a clone size, as once, few, many or a class for expanded clones.

.,TRBV12-5,TRBJ2-5,TRBD1,CASGRQGSQETQYF,TGTGCTAGTGGAAGACAGGGGTCCCAAGAGACCCAGTACTTC
.,TRBV4-1,TRBJ1-3,.,CASSADSTSNSGNTIYF,TGCGCCAGCAGCGCCGACAGCACCTCCAACTCTGGAAACACCATATATTTT
.,TRBV7-2,TRBJ1-6,.,CASSLGQQWNSPLHF,TGTGCCAGCAGCTTAGGTCAACAGTGGAATTCACCCCTCCACTTT
.,TRBV2,TRBJ2-2,.,CASSEMAAVTGELFF,TGTGCCAGCAGTGAAATGGCAGCGGTCACCGGGGAGCTGTTTTTT
once,TRBV25-1,TRBJ1-2,.,CASSPPWGANYGYTF,TGTGCCAGCAGCCCTCCTTGGGGAGCTAACTATGGCTACACCTTC
.,TRBV6-1,TRBJ2-2,TRBD2,CAVEPSGGGHRELFF,TGTGCCGTGGAACCCAGCGGGGGGGGACACCGGGAGCTGTTTTTT
.,TRBV6-2/TRBV6-3,TRBJ1-4,.,CASSFDKGTPGGREKLFF,TGTGCCAGCAGTTTCGACAAGGGAACTCCTGGGGGGAGAGAAAAACTGTTTTTT
.,TRBV7-2,TRBJ2-3,TRBD2,CASSPTAGGTWWADTQYF,TGTGCCAGCAGCCCCACGGCGGGAGGTACCTGGTGGGCAGATACGCAGTATTTT
few,TRBV6-6,TRBJ2-2,TRBD2,CASSYAGGPSGELFF,TGTGCCAGCAGTTACGCGGGAGGGCCTTCCGGGGAGCTGTTTTTT
.,TRBV30,TRBJ2-7,.,CAWSVGDEQYF,TGTGCCTGGAGTGTCGGTGACGAGCAGTACTTC
.,TRBV9,TRBJ2-3,TRBD2,CASSVVGTSGGAEDTQYF,TGTGCCAGCAGCGTAGTTGGGACTAGCGGGGGGGCTGAGGATACGCAGTATTTT
.,TRBV18,TRBJ2-3,.,CASSRTSADTQYF,TGTGCCAGCTCACGCACTTCGGCAGATACGCAGTATTTT
.,TRBV28,TRBJ1-5,.,CASKTGIDNQPQHF,TGTGCCAGCAAAACAGGGATCGACAATCAGCCCCAGCATTTT